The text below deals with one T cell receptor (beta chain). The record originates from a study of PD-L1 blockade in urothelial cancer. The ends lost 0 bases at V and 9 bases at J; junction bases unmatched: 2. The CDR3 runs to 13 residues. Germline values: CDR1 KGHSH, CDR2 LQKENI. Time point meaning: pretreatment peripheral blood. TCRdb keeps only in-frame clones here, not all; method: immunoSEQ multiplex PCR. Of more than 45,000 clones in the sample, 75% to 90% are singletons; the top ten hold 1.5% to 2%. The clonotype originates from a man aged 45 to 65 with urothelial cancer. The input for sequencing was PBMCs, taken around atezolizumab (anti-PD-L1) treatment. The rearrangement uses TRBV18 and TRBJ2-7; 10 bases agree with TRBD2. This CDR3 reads CASSPPSGGRQYF. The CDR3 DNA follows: TGTGCCAGCTCACCACCTAGCGGGGGGAGGCAGTACTTC.